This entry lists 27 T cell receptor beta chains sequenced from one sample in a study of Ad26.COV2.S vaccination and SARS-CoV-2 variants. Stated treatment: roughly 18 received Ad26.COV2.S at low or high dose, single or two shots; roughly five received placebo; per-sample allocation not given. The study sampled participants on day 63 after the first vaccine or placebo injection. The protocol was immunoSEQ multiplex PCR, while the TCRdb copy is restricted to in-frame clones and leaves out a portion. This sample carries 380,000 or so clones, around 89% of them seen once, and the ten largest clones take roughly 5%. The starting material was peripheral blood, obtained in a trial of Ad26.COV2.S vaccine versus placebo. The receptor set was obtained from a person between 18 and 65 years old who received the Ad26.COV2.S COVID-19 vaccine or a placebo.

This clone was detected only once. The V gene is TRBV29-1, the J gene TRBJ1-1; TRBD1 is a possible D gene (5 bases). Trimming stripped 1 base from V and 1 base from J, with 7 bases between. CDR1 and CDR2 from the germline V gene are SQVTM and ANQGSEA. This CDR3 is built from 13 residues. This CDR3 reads CSVEGGANTEAFF. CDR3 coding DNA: TGCAGCGTTGAAGGGGGCGCGAACACTGAAGCTTTCTTT. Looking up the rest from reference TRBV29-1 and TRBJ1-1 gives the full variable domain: SAVISQKPSRDICQRGTSLTIQCQVDSQVTMMFWYRQQPGQSLTLIATANQGSEATYESGFVIDKFPISRPNLTFSTLTVSNMSPEDSSIYLCSVEGGANTEAFFGQGTRLTVV.

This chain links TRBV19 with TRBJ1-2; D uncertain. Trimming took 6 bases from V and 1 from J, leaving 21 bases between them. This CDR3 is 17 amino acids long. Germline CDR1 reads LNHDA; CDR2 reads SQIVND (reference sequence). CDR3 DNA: TGTGCCAGTAGGTTTAGGGCCGTATCACCGCTTAACTATGGCTACACCTTC. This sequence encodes CASRFRAVSPLNYGYTF.

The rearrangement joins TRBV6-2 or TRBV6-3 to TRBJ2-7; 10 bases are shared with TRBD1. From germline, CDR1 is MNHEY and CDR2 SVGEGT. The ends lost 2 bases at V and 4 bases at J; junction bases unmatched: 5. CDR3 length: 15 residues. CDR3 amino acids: CASSYTGTGVYEQYF. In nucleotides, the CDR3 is TGTGCCAGCAGTTACACCGGGACAGGGGTTTACGAGCAGTACTTC.

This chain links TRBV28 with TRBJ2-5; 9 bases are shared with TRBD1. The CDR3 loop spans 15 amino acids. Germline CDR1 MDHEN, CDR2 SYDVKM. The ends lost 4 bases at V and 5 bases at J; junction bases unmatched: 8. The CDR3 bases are TGTGCCAGCAGTTCCCGGGACAGGGTTTTGGAGACCCAGTACTTC. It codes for CASSSRDRVLETQYF.

CDR3 in DNA: TGTGCCAGCAGCCGAAGAGGACAGATCGGTTCACCCCTCCACTTT. It codes for CASSRRGQIGSPLHF. The genes are TRBV3-1 (or the pseudogene TRBV3-2) and TRBJ1-6; D might be TRBD1 (6 bases). V was pared by 4 bases and J by 9 bases, with 16 bases between. Germline lookup yields CDR1 LGHDT and CDR2 YNNKEL (reference sequence). This CDR3 spans 15 amino acids.

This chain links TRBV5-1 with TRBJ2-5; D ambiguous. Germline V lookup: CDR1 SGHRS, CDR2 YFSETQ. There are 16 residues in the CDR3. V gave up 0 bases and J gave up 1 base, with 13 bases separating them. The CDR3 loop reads CASSLALQFTQETQYF. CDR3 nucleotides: TGCGCCAGCAGCTTGGCCCTACAGTTTACCCAAGAGACCCAGTACTTC.

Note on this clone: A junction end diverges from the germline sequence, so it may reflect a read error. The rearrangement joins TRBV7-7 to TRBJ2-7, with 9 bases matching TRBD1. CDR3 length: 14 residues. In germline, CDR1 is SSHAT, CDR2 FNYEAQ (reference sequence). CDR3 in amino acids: CASSPGTGSHEQYF. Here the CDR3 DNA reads TGTGCTAGCAGCCCTGGGACAGGGTCCCACGAGCAGTACTTC.

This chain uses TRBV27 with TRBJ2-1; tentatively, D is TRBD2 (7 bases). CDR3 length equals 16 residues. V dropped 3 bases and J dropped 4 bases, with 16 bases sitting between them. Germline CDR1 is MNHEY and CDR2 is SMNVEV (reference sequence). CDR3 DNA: TGTGCCAGCAGTTTCGGGGGGCAGGGGATTTACAATGAGCAGTTCTTC. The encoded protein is CASSFGGQGIYNEQFF.

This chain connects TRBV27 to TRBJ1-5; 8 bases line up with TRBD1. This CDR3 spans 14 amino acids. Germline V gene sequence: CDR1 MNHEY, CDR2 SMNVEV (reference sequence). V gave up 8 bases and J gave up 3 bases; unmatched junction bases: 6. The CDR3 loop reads CASSRTGFNQPQHF. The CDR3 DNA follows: TGTGCCAGCTCCCGGACAGGGTTCAATCAGCCCCAGCATTTT.

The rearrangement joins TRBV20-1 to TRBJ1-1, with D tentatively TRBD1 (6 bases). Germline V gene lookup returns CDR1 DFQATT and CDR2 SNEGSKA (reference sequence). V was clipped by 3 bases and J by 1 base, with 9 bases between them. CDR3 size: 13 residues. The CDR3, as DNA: TGCAGTGCTAGTAAAGGGGGGAACACTGAAGCTTTCTTT. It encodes CSASKGGNTEAFF.

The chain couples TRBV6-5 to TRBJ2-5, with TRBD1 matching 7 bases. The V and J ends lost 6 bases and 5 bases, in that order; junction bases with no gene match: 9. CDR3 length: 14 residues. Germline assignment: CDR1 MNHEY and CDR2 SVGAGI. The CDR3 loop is CASSALTGSETQYF. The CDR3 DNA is TGTGCCAGCAGCGCACTGACAGGGTCGGAGACCCAGTACTTC.

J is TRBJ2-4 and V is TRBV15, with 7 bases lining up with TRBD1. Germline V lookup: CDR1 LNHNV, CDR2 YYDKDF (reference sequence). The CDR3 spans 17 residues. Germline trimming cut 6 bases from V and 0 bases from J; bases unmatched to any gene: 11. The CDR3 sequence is CATSRDSAILAKNIQYF. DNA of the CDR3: TGTGCCACCAGTCGGGACAGTGCTATACTAGCCAAAAACATTCAGTACTTC.

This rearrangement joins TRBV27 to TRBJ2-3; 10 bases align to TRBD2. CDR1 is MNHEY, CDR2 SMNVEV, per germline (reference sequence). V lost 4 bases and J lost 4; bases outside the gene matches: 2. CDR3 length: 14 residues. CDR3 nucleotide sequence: TGTGCCAGCAGTTCGGGACTAGCGTCAGATACGCAGTATTTT. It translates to CASSSGLASDTQYF.

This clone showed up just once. CDR3 sequence: CASTITGFGYTF. For the CDR3, the DNA is TGTGCCAGCACCATAACAGGGTTTGGCTACACCTTC. The gene calls are TRBV5-5 and TRBJ1-2; maybe TRBD1 (6 bases). Trimming cost V 6 bases and J 7 bases, with 13 bases left between them. The CDR3 is 12 amino acids. Germline V lookup: CDR1 SGHKS, CDR2 YYEKEE (reference sequence).

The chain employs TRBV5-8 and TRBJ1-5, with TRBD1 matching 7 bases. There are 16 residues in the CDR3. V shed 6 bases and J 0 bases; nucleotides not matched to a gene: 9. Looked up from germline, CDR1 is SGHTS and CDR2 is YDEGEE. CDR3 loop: CASTRTGDYSNQPQHF. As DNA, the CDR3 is TGTGCCAGCACCAGGACAGGAGATTATAGCAATCAGCCCCAGCATTTT.

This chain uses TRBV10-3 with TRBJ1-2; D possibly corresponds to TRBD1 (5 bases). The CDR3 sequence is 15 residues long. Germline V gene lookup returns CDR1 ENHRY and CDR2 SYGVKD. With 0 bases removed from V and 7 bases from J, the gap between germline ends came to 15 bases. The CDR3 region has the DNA TGTGCCATCAGTGAGTCTCGGGGGGACGGTCGTGGCTACACCTTC. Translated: CAISESRGDGRGYTF.

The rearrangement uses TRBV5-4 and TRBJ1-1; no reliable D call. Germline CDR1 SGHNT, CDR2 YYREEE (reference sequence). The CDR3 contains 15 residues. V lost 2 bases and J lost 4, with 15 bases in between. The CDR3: CASSFFVMGSTEAFF. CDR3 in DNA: TGTGCCAGCAGCTTTTTCGTAATGGGGAGCACTGAAGCTTTCTTT. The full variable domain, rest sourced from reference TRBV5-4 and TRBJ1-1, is ETGVTQSPTHLIKTRGQQVTLRCSSQSGHNTVSWYQQALGQGPQFIFQYYREEENGRGNFPPRFSGLQFPNYSSELNVNALELDDSALYLCASSFFVMGSTEAFFGQGTRLTVV.

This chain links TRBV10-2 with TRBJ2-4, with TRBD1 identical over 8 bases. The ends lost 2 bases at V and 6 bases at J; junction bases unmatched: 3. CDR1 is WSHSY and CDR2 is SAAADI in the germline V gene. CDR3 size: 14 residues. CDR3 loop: CASSETGGGNIQYF. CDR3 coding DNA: TGCGCCAGCAGTGAGACAGGGGGAGGAAACATTCAGTACTTC.

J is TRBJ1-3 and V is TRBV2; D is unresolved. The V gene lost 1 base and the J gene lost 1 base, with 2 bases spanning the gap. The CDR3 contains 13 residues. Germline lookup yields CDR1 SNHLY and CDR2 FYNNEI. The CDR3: CASSEESGNTIYF. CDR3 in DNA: TGTGCCAGCAGTGAAGAATCTGGAAACACCATATATTTT.

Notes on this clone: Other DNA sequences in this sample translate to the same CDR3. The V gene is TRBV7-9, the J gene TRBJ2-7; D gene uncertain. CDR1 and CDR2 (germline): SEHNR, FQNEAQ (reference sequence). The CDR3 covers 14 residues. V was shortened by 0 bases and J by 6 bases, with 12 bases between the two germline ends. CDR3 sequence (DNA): TGTGCCAGCAGCTTAGCAATCGCTTCCGGCGAGCAGTACTTC. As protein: CASSLAIASGEQYF.

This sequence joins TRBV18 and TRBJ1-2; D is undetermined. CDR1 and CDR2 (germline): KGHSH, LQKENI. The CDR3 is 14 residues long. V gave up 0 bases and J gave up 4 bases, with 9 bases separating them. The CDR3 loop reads CASSPPPDAYGYTF. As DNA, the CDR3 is TGTGCCAGCTCACCACCCCCAGATGCCTATGGCTACACCTTC.

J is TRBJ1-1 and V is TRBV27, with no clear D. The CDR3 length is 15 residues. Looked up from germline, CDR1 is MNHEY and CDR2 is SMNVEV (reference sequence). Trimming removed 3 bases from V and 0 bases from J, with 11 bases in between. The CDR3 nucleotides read TGTGCCAGCAGTTTTAGTAACCTTCTGAACACTGAAGCTTTCTTT. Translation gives CASSFSNLLNTEAFF.

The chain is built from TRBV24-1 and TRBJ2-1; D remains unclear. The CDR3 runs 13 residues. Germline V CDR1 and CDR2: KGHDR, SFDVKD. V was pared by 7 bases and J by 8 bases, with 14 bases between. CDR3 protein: CATRGSANDEQFF. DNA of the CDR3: TGTGCCACCAGGGGCAGCGCGAATGATGAGCAGTTCTTC.

The DNA for the CDR3 is TGTGCCAGCAGTTTGGCACAGGGAGGGCATGAGCAGTTCTTC. Amino acids: CASSLAQGGHEQFF. The rearrangement joins TRBV28 to TRBJ2-1, with D possibly being TRBD2 (7 bases). V was pared by 3 bases and J by 8 bases, with 14 bases between. The CDR3 totals 14 residues. Germline V lookup: CDR1 MDHEN, CDR2 SYDVKM.

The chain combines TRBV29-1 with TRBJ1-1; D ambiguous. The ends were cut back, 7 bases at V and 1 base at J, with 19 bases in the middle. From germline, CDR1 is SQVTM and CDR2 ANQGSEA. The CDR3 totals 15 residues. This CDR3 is CSAAPTSVGNTEAFF. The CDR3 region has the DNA TGCAGCGCCGCCCCGACTTCCGTTGGGAACACTGAAGCTTTCTTT.

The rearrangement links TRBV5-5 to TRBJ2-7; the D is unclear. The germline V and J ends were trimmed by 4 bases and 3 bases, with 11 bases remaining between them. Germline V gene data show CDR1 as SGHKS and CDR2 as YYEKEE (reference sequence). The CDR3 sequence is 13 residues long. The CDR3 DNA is TGTGCCAGCAGCCCCAAGGGCCTCTACGAGCAGTACTTC. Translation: CASSPKGLYEQYF.

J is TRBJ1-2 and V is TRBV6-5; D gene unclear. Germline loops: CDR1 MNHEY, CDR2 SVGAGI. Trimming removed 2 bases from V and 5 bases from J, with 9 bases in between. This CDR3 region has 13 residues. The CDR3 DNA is TGTGCCAGCAGTTACGTCAGGAGTTATGGCTACACCTTC. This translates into CASSYVRSYGYTF.